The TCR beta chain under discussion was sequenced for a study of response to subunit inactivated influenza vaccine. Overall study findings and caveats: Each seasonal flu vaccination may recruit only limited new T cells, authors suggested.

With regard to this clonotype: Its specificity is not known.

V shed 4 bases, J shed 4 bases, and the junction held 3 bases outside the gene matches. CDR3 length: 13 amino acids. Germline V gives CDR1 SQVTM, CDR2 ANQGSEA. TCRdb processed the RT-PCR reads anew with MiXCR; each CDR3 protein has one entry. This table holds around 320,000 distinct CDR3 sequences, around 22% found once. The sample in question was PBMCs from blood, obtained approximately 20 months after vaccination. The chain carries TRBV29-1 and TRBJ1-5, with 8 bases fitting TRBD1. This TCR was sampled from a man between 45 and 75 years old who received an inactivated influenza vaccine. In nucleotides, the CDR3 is TGCAGCGTTGGAAACAGGGGGAATCAGCCCCAGCATTTT. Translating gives CSVGNRGNQPQHF.